The clone carrying this T cell receptor beta chain was recorded at least ten times. These data come from a study of T cells in Graves' hyperthyroidism and ophthalmopathy. Losses at the gene ends were 3 bases for V and 5 bases for J; bases not matched to a gene: 6. There are 14 residues in the CDR3. Germline V gene data show CDR1 as SGHTA and CDR2 as FQGNSA. TCR beta CDR3 regions were amplified from RNA transcripts. RT-PCR in the first round (using the HTBI primer set) targeted the TCR CDR3. MiXCR was run by TCRdb on the multiplex PCR reads, yielding one entry per CDR3 protein. This table holds 300,000 or so distinct CDR3 sequences, 15% to 20% found once. Newly diagnosed patients aged 18 to 65 had hyperthyroidism of under 2 months' duration.

Input material: blood. The receptor comes from a man aged 25 to 40 with Graves' hyperthyroidism. V usage is TRBV7-2 and J usage is TRBJ2-7, with 8 bases fitting TRBD1. The CDR3 region is CASSFRTGMDEQYF. CDR3 sequence (DNA): TGTGCCAGCAGCTTTCGGACAGGGATGGACGAGCAGTACTTC.